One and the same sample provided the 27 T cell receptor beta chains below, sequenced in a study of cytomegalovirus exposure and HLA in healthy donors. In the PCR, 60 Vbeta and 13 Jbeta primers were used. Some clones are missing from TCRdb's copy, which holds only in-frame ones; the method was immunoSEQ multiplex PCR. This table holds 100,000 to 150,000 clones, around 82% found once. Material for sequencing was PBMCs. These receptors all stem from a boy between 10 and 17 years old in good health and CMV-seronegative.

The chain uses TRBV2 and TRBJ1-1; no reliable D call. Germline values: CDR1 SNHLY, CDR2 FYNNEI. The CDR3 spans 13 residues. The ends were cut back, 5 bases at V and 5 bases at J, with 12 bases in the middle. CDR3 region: CASSFSGGTEAFF. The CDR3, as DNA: TGTGCCAGCAGTTTCAGTGGTGGTACTGAAGCTTTCTTT.

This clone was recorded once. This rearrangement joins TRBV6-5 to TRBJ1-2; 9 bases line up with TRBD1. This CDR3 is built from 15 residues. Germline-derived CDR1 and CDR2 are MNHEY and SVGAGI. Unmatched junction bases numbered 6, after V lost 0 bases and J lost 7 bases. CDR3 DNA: TGTGCCAGCAGTTACTCGCGAGACAGGGGGTCTGGCTACACCTTC. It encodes CASSYSRDRGSGYTF.

CDR3 residues: CASSVTYEQYF. CDR3 bases: TGTGCCAGCAGTGTCACCTACGAGCAGTACTTC. The chain links TRBV6-1 to TRBJ2-7; D not certain. The CDR3 has 11 amino acids. Germline-derived CDR1 and CDR2 are MNHNS and SASEGT. Trimming took off 4 bases at V and 2 bases at J, with 3 bases between the two ends.

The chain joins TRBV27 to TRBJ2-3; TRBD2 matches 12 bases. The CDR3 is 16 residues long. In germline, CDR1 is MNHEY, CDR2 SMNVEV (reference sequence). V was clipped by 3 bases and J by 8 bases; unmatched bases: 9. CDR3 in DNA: TGTGCCAGCAGTTTGACTAGCGGGGGAGCTCGGCGTACGCAGTATTTT. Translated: CASSLTSGGARRTQYF.

The DNA for the CDR3 is TGTGCCAGCAGCGTAAGGGGTGGGGCGCCCAGCACAGATACGCAGTATTTT. This translates into CASSVRGGAPSTDTQYF. V gene TRBV9 combines with J gene TRBJ2-3, with a weak D call TRBD1 (5 bases). With 1 base removed from V and 0 bases from J, the gap between germline ends came to 15 bases. This CDR3 contains 17 residues. Per the germline V gene, CDR1 is SGDLS and CDR2 is YYNGEE.

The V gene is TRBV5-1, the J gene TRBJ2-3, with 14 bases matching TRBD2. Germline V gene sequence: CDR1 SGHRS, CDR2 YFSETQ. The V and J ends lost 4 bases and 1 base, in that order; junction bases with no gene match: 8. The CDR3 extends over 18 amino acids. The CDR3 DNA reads TGCGCCAGCAGCACTGGACTAGCGGGAGGAGGGGGCACAGATACGCAGTATTTT. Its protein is CASSTGLAGGGGTDTQYF.

CDR3 residues: CASTGQGSYGYTF. The DNA of the CDR3 is TGTGCCAGTACCGGACAGGGGTCCTATGGCTACACCTTC. V and J are TRBV19 and TRBJ1-2, with TRBD1 matching over 9 bases. J lost 4 bases, V lost 7 bases, and 4 bases had no gene match. The CDR3 length is 13 residues. Germline V gene sequence: CDR1 LNHDA, CDR2 SQIVND (reference sequence).

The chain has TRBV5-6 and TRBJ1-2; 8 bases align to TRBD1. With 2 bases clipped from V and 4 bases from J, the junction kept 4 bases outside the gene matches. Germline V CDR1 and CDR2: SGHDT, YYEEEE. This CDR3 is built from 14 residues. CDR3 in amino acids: CASSFNRGTYGYTF. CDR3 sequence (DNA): TGTGCCAGCAGCTTTAACAGGGGGACCTATGGCTACACCTTC.

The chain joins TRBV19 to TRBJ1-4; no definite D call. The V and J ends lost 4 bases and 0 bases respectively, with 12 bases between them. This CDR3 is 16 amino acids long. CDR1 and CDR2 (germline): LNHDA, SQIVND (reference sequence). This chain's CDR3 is CASSTRSSATNEKLFF. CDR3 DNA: TGTGCCAGTAGTACAAGGAGCTCTGCAACTAATGAAAAACTGTTTTTT.

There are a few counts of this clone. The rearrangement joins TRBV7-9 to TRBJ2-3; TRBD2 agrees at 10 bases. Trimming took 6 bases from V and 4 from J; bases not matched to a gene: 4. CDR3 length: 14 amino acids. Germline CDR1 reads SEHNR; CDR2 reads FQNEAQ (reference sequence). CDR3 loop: CASRPLAGADTQYF. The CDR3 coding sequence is TGTGCCAGCAGGCCGCTAGCGGGAGCAGATACGCAGTATTTT.

The CDR3 DNA reads TGTGCCAGCAGTCCACAGGGGGCCTCCTACAATGAGCAGTTCTTC. Encoded protein: CASSPQGASYNEQFF. The chain has TRBV6-6 and TRBJ2-1; 9 nucleotides agree with TRBD1. CDR3 length: 15 residues. The germline V gene encodes CDR1 MNHNY and CDR2 SVGAGI (reference sequence). V was clipped by 5 bases and J by 0 bases; unmatched bases: 2.

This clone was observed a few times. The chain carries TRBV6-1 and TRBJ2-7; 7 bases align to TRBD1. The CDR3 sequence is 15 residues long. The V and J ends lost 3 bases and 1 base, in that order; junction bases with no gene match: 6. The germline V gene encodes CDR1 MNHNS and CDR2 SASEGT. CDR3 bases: TGTGCCAGCAGTGATTGGGGACAGTCATCCTACGAGCAGTACTTC. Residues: CASSDWGQSSYEQYF.

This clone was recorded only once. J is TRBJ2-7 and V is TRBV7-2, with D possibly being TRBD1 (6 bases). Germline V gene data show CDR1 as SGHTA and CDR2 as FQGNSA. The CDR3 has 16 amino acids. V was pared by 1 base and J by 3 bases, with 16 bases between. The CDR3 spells CASSLGVSRGLYEQYF. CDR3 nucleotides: TGTGCCAGCAGCTTAGGGGTTAGCAGGGGTCTCTACGAGCAGTACTTC.

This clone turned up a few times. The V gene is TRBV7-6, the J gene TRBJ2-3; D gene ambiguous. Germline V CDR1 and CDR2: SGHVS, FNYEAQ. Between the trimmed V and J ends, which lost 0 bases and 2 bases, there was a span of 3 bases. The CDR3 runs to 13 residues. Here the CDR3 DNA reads TGTGCCAGCAGCTTAGCGTACACAGATACGCAGTATTTT. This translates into CASSLAYTDTQYF.

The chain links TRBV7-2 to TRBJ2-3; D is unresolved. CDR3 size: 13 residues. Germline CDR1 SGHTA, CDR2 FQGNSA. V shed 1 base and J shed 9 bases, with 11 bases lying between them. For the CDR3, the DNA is TGTGCCAGCAGCTTAGGACTGCTTCCCACGCAGTATTTT. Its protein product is CASSLGLLPTQYF.

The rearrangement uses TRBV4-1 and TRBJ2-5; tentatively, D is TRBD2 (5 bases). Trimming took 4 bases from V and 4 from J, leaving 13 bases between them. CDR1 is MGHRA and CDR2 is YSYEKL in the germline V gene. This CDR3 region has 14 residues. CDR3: CASSPREPPETQYF. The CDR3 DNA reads TGCGCCAGCAGCCCCCGGGAACCCCCAGAGACCCAGTACTTC.

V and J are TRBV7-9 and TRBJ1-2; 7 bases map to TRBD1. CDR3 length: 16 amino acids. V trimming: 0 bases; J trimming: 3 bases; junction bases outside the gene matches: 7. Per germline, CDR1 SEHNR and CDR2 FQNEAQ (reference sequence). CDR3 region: CASSLAGEGGDYGYTF. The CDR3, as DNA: TGTGCCAGCAGCTTAGCGGGGGAAGGGGGCGACTATGGCTACACCTTC.

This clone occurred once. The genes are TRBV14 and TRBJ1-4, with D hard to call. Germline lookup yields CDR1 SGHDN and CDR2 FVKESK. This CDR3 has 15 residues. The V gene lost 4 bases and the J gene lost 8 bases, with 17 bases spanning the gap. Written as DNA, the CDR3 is TGTGCCAGCAGCCTAGCGGGAAAGGGAGGAGAAAAACTGTTTTTT. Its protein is CASSLAGKGGEKLFF.

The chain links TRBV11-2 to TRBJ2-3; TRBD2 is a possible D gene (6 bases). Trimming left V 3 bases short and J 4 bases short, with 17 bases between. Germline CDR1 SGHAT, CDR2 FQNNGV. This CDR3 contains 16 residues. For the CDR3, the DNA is TGTGCCAGCAGCTTGGATTTAGCGGTCCCCCCAGATACGCAGTATTTT. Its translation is CASSLDLAVPPDTQYF. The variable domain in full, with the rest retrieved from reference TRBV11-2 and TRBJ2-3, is EAGVAQSPRYKIIEKRQSVAFWCNPISGHATLYWYQQILGQGPKLLIQFQNNGVVDDSQLPKDRFSAERLKGVDSTLKIQPAKLEDSAVYLCASSLDLAVPPDTQYFGPGTRLTVL.

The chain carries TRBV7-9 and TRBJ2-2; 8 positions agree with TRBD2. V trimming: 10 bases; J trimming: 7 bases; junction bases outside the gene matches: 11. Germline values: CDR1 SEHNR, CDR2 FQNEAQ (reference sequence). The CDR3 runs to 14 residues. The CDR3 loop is CAIPGLVSVGELFF. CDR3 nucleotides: TGTGCCATCCCGGGACTAGTTTCAGTCGGGGAGCTGTTTTTT.

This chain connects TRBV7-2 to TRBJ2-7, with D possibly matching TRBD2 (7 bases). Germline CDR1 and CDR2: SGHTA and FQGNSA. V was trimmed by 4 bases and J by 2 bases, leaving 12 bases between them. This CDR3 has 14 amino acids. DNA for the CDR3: TGTGCCAGCAGCTCTCGGGGGGCCGCCTACGAGCAGTACTTC. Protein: CASSSRGAAYEQYF.

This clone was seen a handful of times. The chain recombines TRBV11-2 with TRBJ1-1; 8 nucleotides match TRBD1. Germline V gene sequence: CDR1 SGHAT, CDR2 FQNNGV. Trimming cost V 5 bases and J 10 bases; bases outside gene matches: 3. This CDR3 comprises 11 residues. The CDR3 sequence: CASSRTGGAFF. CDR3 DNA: TGTGCCAGCAGCCGAACAGGGGGAGCTTTCTTT.

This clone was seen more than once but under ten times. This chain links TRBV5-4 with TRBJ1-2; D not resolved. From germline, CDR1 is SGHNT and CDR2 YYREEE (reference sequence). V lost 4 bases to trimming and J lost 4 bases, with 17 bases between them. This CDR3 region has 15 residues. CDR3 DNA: TGTGCCAGCAGCACTCGGAGGGATGACGGCTATGGCTACACCTTC. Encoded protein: CASSTRRDDGYGYTF.

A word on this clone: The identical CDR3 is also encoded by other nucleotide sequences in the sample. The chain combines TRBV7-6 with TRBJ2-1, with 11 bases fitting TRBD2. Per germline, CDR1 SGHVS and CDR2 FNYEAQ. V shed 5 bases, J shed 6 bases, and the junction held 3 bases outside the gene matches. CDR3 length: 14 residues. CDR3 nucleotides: TGTGCCAGCAGCCTCGGGACTAGCGGCAATGAGCAGTTCTTC. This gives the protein CASSLGTSGNEQFF.

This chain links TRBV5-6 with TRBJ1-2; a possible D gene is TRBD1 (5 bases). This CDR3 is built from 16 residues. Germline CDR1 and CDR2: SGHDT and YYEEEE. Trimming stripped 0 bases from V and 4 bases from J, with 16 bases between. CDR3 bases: TGTGCCAGCAGCTTGGCTCTACGCAGGGAAGGCTATGGCTACACCTTC. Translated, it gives CASSLALRREGYGYTF.

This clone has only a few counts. The CDR3 nucleotides are TGCGCCAGCAGCCATCGGTTCGAACAGGGGGCAGATACGCAGTATTTT. Amino acids: CASSHRFEQGADTQYF. The rearrangement links TRBV4-3 to TRBJ2-3, with TRBD1 identical over 8 bases. Per the germline V gene, CDR1 is LGHNA and CDR2 is YSLEER. The CDR3 length is 16 residues. With 3 bases clipped from V and 4 bases from J, the junction kept 9 bases outside the gene matches.

The chain's CDR3 is CASSEAEGIGGYTF. DNA of the CDR3: TGTGCCAGCAGTGAAGCGGAGGGGATCGGGGGCTACACCTTC. The V call is TRBV6-1, the J call TRBJ1-2; TRBD1 might be the D (5 bases). Per germline, CDR1 MNHNS and CDR2 SASEGT. This CDR3 region has 14 residues. The ends were cut back, 0 bases at V and 8 bases at J, with 13 bases in the middle.